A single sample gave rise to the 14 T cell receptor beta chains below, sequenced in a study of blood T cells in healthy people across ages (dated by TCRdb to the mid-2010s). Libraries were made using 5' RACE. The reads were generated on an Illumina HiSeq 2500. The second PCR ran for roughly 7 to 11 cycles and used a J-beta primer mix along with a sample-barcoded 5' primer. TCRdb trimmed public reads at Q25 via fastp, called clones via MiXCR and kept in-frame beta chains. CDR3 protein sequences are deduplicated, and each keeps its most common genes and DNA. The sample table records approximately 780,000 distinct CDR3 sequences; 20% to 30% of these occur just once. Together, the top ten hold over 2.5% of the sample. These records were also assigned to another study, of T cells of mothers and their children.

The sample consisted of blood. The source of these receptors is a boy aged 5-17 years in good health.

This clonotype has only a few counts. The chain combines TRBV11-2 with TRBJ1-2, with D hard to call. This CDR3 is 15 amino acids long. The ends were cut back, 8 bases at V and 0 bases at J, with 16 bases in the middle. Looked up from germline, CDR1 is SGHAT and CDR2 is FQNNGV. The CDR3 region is CASRGRARANYGYTF. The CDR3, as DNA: TGTGCCAGCCGTGGGCGGGCTCGAGCTAACTATGGCTACACCTTC.

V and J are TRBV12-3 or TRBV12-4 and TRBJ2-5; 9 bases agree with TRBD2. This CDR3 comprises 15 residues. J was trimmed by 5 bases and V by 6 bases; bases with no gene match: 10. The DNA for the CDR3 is TGTGCCAGCAGACCCCCGGGGACTAGCTTGGAGACCCAGTACTTC. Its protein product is CASRPPGTSLETQYF.

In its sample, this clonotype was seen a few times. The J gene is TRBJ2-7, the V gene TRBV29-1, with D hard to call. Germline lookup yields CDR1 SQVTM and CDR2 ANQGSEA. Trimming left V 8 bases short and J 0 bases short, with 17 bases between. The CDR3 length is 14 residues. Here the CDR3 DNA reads TGCAGCCCCCCACCGGGTCATAACTCCTACGAGCAGTACTTC. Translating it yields CSPPPGHNSYEQYF.

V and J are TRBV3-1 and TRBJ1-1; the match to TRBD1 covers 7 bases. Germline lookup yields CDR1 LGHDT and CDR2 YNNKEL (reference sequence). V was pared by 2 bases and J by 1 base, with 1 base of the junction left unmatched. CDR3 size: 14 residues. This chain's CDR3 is CASSQRTGNTEAFF. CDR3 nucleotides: TGTGCCAGCAGCCAACGGACAGGGAACACTGAAGCTTTCTTT.

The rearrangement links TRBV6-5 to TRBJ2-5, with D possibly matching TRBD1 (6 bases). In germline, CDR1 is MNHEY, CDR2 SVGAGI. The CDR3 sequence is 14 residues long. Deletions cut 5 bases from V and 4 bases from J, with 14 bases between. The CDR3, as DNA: TGTGCCAGCAGTACCGATTCCAGGGGAGAGACCCAGTACTTC. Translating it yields CASSTDSRGETQYF.

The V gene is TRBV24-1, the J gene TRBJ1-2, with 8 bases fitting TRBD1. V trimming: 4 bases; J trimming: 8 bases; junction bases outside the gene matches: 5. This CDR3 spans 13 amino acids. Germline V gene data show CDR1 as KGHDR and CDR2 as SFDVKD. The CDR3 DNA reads TGTGCCACCAGTGACGGACAGGGAGGGGGCTACACCTTC. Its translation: CATSDGQGGGYTF.

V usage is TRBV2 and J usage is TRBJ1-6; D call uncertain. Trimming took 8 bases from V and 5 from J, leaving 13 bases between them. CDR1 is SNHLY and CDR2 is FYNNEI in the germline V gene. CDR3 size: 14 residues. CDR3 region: CASGRVHDNSPLHF. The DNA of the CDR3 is TGTGCCAGCGGACGCGTTCACGATAATTCACCCCTCCACTTT.

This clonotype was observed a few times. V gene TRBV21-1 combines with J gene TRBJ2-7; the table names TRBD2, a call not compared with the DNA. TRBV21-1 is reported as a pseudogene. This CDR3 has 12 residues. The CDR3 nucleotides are TGTGCCAGCAGGATGGAGGGGAACGAGCAGTACTTC. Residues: CASRMEGNEQYF.

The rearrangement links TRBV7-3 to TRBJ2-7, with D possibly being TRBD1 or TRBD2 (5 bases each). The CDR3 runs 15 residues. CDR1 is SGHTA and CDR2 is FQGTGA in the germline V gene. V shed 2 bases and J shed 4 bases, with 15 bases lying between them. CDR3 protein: CASSLVPGLEYEQYF. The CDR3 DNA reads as TGTGCCAGCAGCTTAGTTCCGGGGCTTGAGTACGAGCAGTACTTC.

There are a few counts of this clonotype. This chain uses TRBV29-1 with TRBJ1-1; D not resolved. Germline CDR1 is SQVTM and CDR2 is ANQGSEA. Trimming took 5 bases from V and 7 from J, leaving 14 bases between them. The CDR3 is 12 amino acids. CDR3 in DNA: TGCAGCGTTCAGGTCACAGCTAATGAAGCTTTCTTT. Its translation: CSVQVTANEAFF.

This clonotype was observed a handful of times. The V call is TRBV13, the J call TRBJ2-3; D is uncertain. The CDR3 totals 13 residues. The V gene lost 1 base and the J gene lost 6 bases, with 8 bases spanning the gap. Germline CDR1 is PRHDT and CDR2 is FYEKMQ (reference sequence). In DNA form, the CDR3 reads TGTGCCAGCAGCTTAGAGAATAGGGATACGCAGTATTTT. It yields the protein CASSLENRDTQYF.

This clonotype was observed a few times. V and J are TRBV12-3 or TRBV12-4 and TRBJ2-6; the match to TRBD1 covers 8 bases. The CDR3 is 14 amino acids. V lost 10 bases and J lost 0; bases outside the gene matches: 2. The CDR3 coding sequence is TGTGCCACCACAGGGGGCTCTGGGGCCAACGTCCTGACTTTC. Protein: CATTGGSGANVLTF.

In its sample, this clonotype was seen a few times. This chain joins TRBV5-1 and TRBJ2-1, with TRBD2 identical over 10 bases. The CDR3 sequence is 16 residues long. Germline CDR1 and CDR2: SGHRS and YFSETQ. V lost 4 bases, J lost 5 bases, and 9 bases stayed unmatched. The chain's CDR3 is CASSPMPAGGDNEQFF. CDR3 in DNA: TGCGCCAGCAGCCCCATGCCAGCGGGGGGGGACAATGAGCAGTTCTTC.

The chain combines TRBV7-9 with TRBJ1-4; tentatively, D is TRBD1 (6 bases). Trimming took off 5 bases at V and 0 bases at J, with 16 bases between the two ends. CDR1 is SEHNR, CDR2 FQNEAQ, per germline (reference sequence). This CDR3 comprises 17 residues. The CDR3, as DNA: TGTGCCAGCAGCCCGACAGGACCCCATGCAACTAATGAAAAACTGTTTTTT. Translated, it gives CASSPTGPHATNEKLFF.